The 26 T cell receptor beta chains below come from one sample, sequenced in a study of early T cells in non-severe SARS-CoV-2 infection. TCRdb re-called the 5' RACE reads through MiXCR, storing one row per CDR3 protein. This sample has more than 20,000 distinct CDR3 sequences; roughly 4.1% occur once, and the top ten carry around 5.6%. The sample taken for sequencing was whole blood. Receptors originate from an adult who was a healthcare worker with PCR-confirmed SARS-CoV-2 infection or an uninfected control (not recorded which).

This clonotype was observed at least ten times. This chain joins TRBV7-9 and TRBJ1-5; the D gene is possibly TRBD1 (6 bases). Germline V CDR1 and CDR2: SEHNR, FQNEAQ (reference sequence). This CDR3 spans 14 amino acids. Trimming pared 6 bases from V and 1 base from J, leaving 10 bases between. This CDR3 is CASSLDRSNQPQHF. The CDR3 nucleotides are TGTGCCAGCAGTCTTGACAGGAGCAATCAGCCCCAGCATTTT.

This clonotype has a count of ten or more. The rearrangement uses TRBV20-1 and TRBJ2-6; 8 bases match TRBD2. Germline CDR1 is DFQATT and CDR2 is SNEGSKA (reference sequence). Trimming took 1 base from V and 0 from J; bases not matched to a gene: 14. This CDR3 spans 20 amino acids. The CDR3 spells CSARVPWASGSTSGANVLTF. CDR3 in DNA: TGCAGTGCTAGAGTCCCTTGGGCTAGCGGGTCAACCTCTGGGGCCAACGTCCTGACTTTC.

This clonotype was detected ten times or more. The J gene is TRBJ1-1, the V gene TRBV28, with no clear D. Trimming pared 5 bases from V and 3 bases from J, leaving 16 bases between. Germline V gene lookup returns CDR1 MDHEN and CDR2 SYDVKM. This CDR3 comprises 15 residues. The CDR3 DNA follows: TGTGCCAGCAGTGAGCCCTTCCAGCTATACACTGAAGCTTTCTTT. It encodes CASSEPFQLYTEAFF.

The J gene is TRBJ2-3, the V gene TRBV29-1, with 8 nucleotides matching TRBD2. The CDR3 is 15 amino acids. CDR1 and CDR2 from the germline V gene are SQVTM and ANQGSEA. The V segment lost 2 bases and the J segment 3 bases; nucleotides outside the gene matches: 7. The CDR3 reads CSVESVAGSTDTQYF. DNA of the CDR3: TGCAGCGTTGAATCTGTAGCGGGGTCGACAGATACGCAGTATTTT.

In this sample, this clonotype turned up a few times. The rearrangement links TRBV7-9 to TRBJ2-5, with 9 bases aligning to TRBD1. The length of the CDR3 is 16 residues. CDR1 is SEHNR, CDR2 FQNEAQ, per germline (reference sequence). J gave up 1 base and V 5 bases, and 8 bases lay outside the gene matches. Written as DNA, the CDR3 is TGTGCCAGCAGCCCACGGACAGGGGTTTTCCAAGAGACCCAGTACTTC. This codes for CASSPRTGVFQETQYF.

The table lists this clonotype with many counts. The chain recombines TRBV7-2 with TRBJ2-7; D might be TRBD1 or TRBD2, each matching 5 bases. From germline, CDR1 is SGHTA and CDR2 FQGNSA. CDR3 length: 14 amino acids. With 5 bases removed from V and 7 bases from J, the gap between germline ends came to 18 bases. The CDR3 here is CASSPGVGLWEQYF. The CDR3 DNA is TGTGCCAGCAGCCCCGGGGTGGGGCTGTGGGAGCAGTACTTC.

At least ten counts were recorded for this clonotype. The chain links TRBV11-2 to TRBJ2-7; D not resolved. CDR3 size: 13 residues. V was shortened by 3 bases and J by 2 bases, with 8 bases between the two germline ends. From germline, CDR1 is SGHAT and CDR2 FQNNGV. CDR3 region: CASSFVAPYEQYF. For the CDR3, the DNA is TGTGCCAGCAGCTTCGTAGCCCCCTACGAGCAGTACTTC.

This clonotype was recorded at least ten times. As DNA, the CDR3 is TGTGCCAGCAGCCGGACTAGCGGGGGGAGTGAGCAGTACTTC. Translating it yields CASSRTSGGSEQYF. This sequence joins TRBV12-3 or TRBV12-4 and TRBJ2-7, with 14 nucleotides matching TRBD2. The V and J ends lost 6 bases and 7 bases, in that order; junction bases with no gene match: 5. The CDR3 is 14 residues long.

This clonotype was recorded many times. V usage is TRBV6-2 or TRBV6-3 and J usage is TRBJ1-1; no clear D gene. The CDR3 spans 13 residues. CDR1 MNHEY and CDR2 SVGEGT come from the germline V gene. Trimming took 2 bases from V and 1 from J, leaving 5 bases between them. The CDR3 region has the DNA TGTGCCAGCAGTTACAAAGAGAACACTGAAGCTTTCTTT. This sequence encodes CASSYKENTEAFF.

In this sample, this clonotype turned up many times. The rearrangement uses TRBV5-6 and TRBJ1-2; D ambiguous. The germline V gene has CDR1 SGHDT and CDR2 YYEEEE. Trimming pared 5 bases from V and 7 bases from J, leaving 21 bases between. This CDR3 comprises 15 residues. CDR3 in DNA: TGTGCCAGCAGAGAGGCGTCATGGGAAATCGGTGGCTACACCTTC. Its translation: CASREASWEIGGYTF.

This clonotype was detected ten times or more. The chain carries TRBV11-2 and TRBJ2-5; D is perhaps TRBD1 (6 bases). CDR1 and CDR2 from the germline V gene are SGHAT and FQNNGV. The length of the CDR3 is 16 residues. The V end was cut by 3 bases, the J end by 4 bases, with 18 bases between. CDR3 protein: CASSLVGSQGRETQYF. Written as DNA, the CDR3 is TGTGCCAGCAGCTTGGTAGGGTCACAGGGACGAGAGACCCAGTACTTC.

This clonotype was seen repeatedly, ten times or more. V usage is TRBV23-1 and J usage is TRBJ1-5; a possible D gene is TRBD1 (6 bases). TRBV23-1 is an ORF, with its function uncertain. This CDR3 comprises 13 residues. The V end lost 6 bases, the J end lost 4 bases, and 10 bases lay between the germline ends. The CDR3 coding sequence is TGCGCCAGCAGGGACACAGGGAATCAGCCCCAGCATTTT. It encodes CASRDTGNQPQHF.

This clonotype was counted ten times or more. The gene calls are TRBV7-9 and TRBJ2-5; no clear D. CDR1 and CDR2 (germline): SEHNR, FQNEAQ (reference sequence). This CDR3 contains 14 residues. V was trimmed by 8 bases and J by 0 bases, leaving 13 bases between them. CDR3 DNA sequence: TGTGCCAGCTGGTCGGTGGATTACCAAGAGACCCAGTACTTC. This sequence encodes CASWSVDYQETQYF. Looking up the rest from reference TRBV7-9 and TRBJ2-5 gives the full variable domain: DTGVSQNPRHKITKRGQNVTFRCDPISEHNRLYWYRQTLGQGPEFLTYFQNEAQLEKSRLLSDRFSAERPKGSFSTLEIQRTEQGDSAMYLCASWSVDYQETQYFGPGTRLLVL.

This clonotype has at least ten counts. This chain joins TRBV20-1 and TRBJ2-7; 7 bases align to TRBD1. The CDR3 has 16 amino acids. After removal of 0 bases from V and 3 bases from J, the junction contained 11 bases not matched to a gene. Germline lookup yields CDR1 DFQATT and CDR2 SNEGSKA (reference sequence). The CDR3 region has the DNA TGCAGTGCTAGAGATCTCATATCGACAGGGATCTACGAGCAGTACTTC. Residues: CSARDLISTGIYEQYF.

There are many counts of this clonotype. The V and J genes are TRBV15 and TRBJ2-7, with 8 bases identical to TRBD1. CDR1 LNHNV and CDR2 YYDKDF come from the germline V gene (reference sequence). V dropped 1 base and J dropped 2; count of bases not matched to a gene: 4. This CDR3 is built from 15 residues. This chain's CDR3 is CATSRGTGNTYEQYF. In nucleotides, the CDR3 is TGTGCCACCAGCAGAGGGACAGGGAATACCTACGAGCAGTACTTC. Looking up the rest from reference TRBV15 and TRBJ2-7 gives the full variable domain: DAMVIQNPRYQVTQFGKPVTLSCSQTLNHNVMYWYQQKSSQAPKLLFHYYDKDFNNEADTPDNFQSRRPNTSFCFLDIRSPGLGDTAMYLCATSRGTGNTYEQYFGPGTRLTVT.

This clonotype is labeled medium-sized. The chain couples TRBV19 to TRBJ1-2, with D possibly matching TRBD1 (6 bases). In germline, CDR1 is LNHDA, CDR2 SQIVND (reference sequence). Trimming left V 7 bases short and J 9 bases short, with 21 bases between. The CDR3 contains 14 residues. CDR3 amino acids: CASTSLPGAFSYTF. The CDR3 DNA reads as TGTGCCAGTACCTCGCTTCCGGGGGCATTTAGCTACACCTTC.

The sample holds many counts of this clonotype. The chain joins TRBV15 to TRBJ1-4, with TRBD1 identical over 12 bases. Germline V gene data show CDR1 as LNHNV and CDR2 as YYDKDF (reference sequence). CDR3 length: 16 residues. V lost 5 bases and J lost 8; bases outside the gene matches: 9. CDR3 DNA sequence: TGTGCCACCAGCCGAGCTTCCGGGACAGGGGGCGAAAAACTGTTTTTT. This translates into CATSRASGTGGEKLFF. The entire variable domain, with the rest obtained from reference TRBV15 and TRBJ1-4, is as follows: DAMVIQNPRYQVTQFGKPVTLSCSQTLNHNVMYWYQQKSSQAPKLLFHYYDKDFNNEADTPDNFQSRRPNTSFCFLDIRSPGLGDTAMYLCATSRASGTGGEKLFFGSGTQLSVL.

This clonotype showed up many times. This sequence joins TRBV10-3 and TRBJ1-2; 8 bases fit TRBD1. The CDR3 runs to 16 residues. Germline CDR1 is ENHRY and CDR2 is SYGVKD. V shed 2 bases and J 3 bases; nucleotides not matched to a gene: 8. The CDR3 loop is CAISEGQGELDYGYTF. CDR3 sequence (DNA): TGTGCCATCAGTGAGGGACAGGGAGAATTGGACTATGGCTACACCTTC.

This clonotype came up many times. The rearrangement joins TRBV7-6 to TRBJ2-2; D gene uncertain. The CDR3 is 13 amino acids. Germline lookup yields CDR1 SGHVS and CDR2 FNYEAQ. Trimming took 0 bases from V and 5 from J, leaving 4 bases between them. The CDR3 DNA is TGTGCCAGCAGCTTAGCGATGACCGGGGAGCTGTTTTTT. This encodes CASSLAMTGELFF.

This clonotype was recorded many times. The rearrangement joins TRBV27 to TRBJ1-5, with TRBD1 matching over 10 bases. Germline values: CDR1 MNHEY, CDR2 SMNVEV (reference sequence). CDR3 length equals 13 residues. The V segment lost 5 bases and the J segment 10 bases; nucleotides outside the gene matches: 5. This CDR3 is CASSLGQGQPQHF. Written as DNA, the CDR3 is TGTGCCAGCAGTCTGGGACAGGGGCAACCCCAGCATTTT.

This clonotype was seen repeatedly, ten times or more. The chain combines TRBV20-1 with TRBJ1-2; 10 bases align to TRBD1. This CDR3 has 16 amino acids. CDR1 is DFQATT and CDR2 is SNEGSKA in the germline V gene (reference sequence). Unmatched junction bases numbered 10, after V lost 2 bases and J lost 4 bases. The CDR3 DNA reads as TGCAGTGCTAGACTACCGACAGGGGGCAAGGGCTATGGCTACACCTTC. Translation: CSARLPTGGKGYGYTF.

The CDR3 loop reads CASREGAAGYGYTF. Here the CDR3 DNA reads TGTGCCAGTAGGGAGGGAGCGGCGGGCTATGGCTACACCTTC. V and J are TRBV19 and TRBJ1-2; D is unclear. There are 14 residues in the CDR3. Germline V gene data show CDR1 as LNHDA and CDR2 as SQIVND (reference sequence). V gave up 6 bases and J gave up 4 bases, with 15 bases separating them. The whole variable domain, filled in from reference TRBV19 and TRBJ1-2, reads DGGITQSPKYLFRKEGQNVTLSCEQNLNHDAMYWYRQDPGQGLRLIYYSQIVNDFQKGDIAEGYSVSREKKESFPLTVTSAQKNPTAFYLCASREGAAGYGYTFGSGTRLTVV.

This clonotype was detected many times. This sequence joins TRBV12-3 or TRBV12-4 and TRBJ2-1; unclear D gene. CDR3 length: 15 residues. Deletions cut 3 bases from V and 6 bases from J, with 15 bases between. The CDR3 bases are TGTGCCAGCAGTTTTTATCGCAGGACCACCAATGAGCAGTTCTTC. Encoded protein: CASSFYRRTTNEQFF.

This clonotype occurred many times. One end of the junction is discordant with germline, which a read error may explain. The CDR3 reads CASSPFTGTEIIF. DNA of the CDR3: TGTGCCAGCTCTCCCTTCACCGGGACAGAGATAATCTTC. V and J are TRBV18 and TRBJ2-7; 7 nucleotides line up with TRBD1. The CDR3 is 13 amino acids. The V gene's germline CDR1 is KGHSH and CDR2 LQKENI.

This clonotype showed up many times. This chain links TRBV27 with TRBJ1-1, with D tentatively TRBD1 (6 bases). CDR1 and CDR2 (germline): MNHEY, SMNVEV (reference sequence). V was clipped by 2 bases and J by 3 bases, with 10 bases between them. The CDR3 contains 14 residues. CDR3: CASSLRDTYTEAFF. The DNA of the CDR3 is TGTGCCAGCAGTTTACGGGACACTTACACTGAAGCTTTCTTT.

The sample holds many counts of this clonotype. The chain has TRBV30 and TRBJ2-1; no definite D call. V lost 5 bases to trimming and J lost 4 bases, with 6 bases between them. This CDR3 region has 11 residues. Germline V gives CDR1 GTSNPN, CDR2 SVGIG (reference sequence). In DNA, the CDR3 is TGTGCCTGGGACGCTTACAATGAGCAGTTCTTC. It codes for CAWDAYNEQFF.